Below are 10 T cell receptor beta chains sequenced from a single sample in a study of CD8+CD57+ T cells in acquired aplastic anemia. Both TCR beta VDJ combination and CDR3 sequence profiling were carried out. Genomic DNA was the template for this profiling. TCRdb ran MiXCR on the reads and lists one entry per CDR3 protein. The table records about 400,000 distinct CDR3 sequences, about 70% of them present only once. The sequencing input was sorted CD4+, CD8+, or CD8+CD57+ T cells (not recorded which) from PBMCs. The receptors originated from a human donor in good health, serving as a control.

This clonotype was seen a single time. The CDR3 ends on some other residue instead of the conserved phenylalanine or tryptophan, so this is likely a read error. The DNA is left out, because the CDR3 cannot be placed on it with certainty; the CDR3 is given as TCRdb lists it. V usage is TRBV19 and J usage is TRBJ1-6; TRBD1, the table's D call, lacks a check against the DNA. The CDR3 sequence runs 14 residues, both termini included. The V gene's germline CDR1 is LNHDA and CDR2 SQIVND (reference sequence). The CDR3 protein is CASSIGRGTTDTHY.

On this clonotype: One end of the junction is discordant with germline, which a read error may explain. The rearrangement links TRBV2 to TRBJ1-1; 10 nucleotides match TRBD1. The CDR3 totals 15 residues. Looked up from germline, CDR1 is SNHLY and CDR2 is FYNNEI. CDR3 bases: TGTGCCATCAGTTTGACAGGGGGCTTGGAAAAACTGGCTTTCTTT. This codes for CAISLTGGLEKLAFF. The full variable domain, rest sourced from reference TRBV2 and TRBJ1-1, is EPEVTQTPSHQVTQMGQEVILRCVPISNHLYFYWYRQILGQKVEFLVSFYNNEISEKSEIFDDQFSVERPDGSNFTLKIRSTKLEDSAMYFCAISLTGGLEKLAFFGQGTRLTVV.

As concerns this clonotype: Since a much larger clone is just one base distant, this may be a read error. The V and J genes are TRBV9 and TRBJ2-7; weak D call: TRBD1 (5 bases). The CDR3 is 16 residues long. The germline gives CDR1 SGDLS, CDR2 YYNGEE. V was trimmed by 4 bases and J by 2 bases, leaving 19 bases between them. The DNA of the CDR3 is TGTGCCAGCAGCCCAGGGTGGCCGACTGAACCCTACGAGCAGTACTTC. Its translation is CASSPGWPTEPYEQYF.

The chain uses TRBV12-3 or TRBV12-4 and TRBJ1-1; possibly TRBD1 for D (6 bases). The CDR3 is 16 amino acids. With 2 bases removed from V and 9 bases from J, the gap between germline ends came to 22 bases. The DNA of the CDR3 is TGTGCCAGCAGTTTAATAGGAGGTGGGCGGACAGTTAAAGCTTTCTTT. It encodes CASSLIGGGRTVKAFF.

Many counts were recorded for this clonotype. This chain links TRBV12-3 or TRBV12-4 with TRBJ1-1; D ambiguous. Trimming shortened V by 2 bases and J by 3 bases, and 13 bases separated the two germline ends. CDR3 length: 15 residues. The CDR3 is CASSLPDRRDTEAFF. Written as DNA, the CDR3 is TGTGCCAGCAGTTTACCAGACCGGAGGGACACTGAAGCTTTCTTT.

There are a few counts of this clonotype. V is TRBV13 and J is TRBJ2-7; a weak D match, TRBD2 (6 bases). The V gene lost 2 bases and the J gene lost 4 bases, with 18 bases spanning the gap. The CDR3 consists of 16 residues. Germline CDR1 reads PRHDT; CDR2 reads FYEKMQ (reference sequence). The CDR3 reads CASSLWDSRVYYEQYF. Written as DNA, the CDR3 is TGTGCCAGCAGCTTATGGGACTCCAGGGTTTATTACGAGCAGTACTTC.

With respect to this clonotype: Since no conserved phenylalanine or tryptophan closes the CDR3, a read error is the likely cause. Because the CDR3's place on the DNA is in doubt, the DNA is left out and the CDR3 is given as listed by TCRdb. The V and J genes are TRBV19 and TRBJ1-3. CDR1 and CDR2 (germline): LNHDA, SQIVND (reference sequence). The CDR3 adds up to 15 amino acids, both ends counted. The CDR3 loop is CASKGKPYDSHLHFV.

This clonotype was found once. This chain connects TRBV6-2 or TRBV6-3 to TRBJ2-4; no definite D call. From germline, CDR1 is MNHEY and CDR2 SVGEGT. The CDR3 covers 19 residues. The V gene lost 8 bases and the J gene lost 0 bases, with 26 bases spanning the gap. CDR3 protein: CASSRRLETSGLAKNIQYF. CDR3 coding DNA: TGTGCCAGCTCTCGAAGGCTAGAAACCTCAGGCCTAGCCAAAAACATTCAGTACTTC.

This rearrangement joins TRBV20-1 to TRBJ2-3, with TRBD2 identical over 7 bases. The CDR3 covers 13 residues. The V gene end was trimmed by 2 bases and the J gene end by 10 bases; junction bases not matched to a gene: 9. Germline-derived CDR1 and CDR2 are DFQATT and SNEGSKA (reference sequence). The CDR3: CSARLAGETPQYF. As DNA, the CDR3 is TGCAGTGCTAGATTGGCGGGAGAGACCCCGCAGTATTTT.

This clonotype has at least ten counts. This may come from a read error, since a much larger clone is one base off. The chain joins TRBV19 to TRBJ1-2, with D hard to call. The germline V gene encodes CDR1 LNHDA and CDR2 SQIVND (reference sequence). The CDR3 consists of 14 residues. In nucleotides, the CDR3 is TGTGCCGGTAGTAGAGCGAGGGCTAACTATGGCTACACCTTC. Its translation: CAGSRARANYGYTF.